The 32 T cell receptor beta chains reported below all come from one sample, sequenced in a study of OX40 agonist ivuxolimab in advanced cancers. Receptor amplification or capture employed the immunoSEQ multiplex PCR assay. TCRdb mirrors the immuneACCESS table, restricted to in-frame sequences. Some clones are absent from its copies; in checked studies, under half trace to an unresolved V gene, and the reason for the others is unknown. The sample table holds 65,000 to 75,000 clones, of which around 83% were seen once. The ten largest make up around 2% of the sample. Here the sequenced sample was CD4+ or CD8+ T cells sorted from blood, taken in a trial of the OX40 agonist ivuxolimab. The receptors here all came from an adult with an advanced solid tumor such as melanoma, head and neck, liver or kidney cancer.

The chain has TRBV19 and TRBJ2-3; TRBD2 is a possible D gene (6 bases). Trimming removed 9 bases at V and 3 bases at J, with 13 bases between. The CDR3 is made up of 13 amino acids. Germline assignment: CDR1 LNHDA and CDR2 SQIVND (reference sequence). The CDR3 DNA reads TGTGCCAGCCGGGAGCGAGGGACAGATACGCAGTATTTT. Protein sequence: CASRERGTDTQYF.

The rearrangement uses TRBV19 and TRBJ1-1, with TRBD1 matching over 10 bases. Trimming took 8 bases from V and 12 from J; bases not matched to a gene: 12. CDR3 size: 13 residues. Germline-derived CDR1 and CDR2 are LNHDA and SQIVND (reference sequence). This CDR3 reads CASGPFGDRGTFF. The CDR3 region has the DNA TGTGCCAGTGGCCCCTTTGGGGACAGGGGAACTTTCTTT.

The chain joins TRBV7-9 to TRBJ2-3; possibly TRBD1 for D (6 bases). V was cut by 0 bases and J by 8 bases, with 12 bases left in between. Looked up from germline, CDR1 is SEHNR and CDR2 is FQNEAQ (reference sequence). The CDR3 is 14 residues long. As DNA, the CDR3 is TGTGCCAGCAGCTTAGCTCTACCAGGGGCTACGCAGTATTTT. Its protein product is CASSLALPGATQYF. Together with reference TRBV7-9 and TRBJ2-3, the CDR3 gives the full variable domain: DTGVSQNPRHKITKRGQNVTFRCDPISEHNRLYWYRQTLGQGPEFLTYFQNEAQLEKSRLLSDRFSAERPKGSFSTLEIQRTEQGDSAMYLCASSLALPGATQYFGPGTRLTVL.

This clone came up once. The J gene is TRBJ2-7, the V gene TRBV20-1, with D uncertain. Germline V gene lookup returns CDR1 DFQATT and CDR2 SNEGSKA (reference sequence). V was trimmed by 5 bases and J by 1 base, leaving 6 bases between them. This CDR3 region has 11 residues. CDR3 nucleotides: TGCAGTGCTTCTAGTTCCTACGAGCAGTACTTC. Residues: CSASSSYEQYF.

The CDR3 sequence: CSVRKDTGELFF. CDR3 nucleotide sequence: TGCAGCGTCAGGAAAGACACCGGGGAGCTGTTTTTT. This rearrangement joins TRBV29-1 to TRBJ2-2; no firm D call. From germline, CDR1 is SQVTM and CDR2 ANQGSEA. This CDR3 has 12 residues. With 6 bases removed from V and 3 bases from J, the gap between germline ends came to 8 bases.

The chain employs TRBV27 and TRBJ2-7, with a weak D call TRBD2 (6 bases). The V end lost 3 bases, the J end lost 2 bases, and 14 bases lay between the germline ends. The CDR3 length is 15 residues. Germline lookup yields CDR1 MNHEY and CDR2 SMNVEV (reference sequence). CDR3 sequence: CASSFLLAATYEQYF. In DNA form, the CDR3 reads TGTGCCAGCAGTTTCCTACTAGCCGCTACCTACGAGCAGTACTTC.

The chain recombines TRBV29-1 with TRBJ2-3; D is ambiguous. CDR3 length equals 12 residues. CDR1 is SQVTM and CDR2 is ANQGSEA in the germline V gene. V was clipped by 3 bases and J by 2 bases, with 6 bases between them. For the CDR3, the DNA is TGCAGCGTTGAGGTCAACACAGATACGCAGTATTTT. The encoded protein is CSVEVNTDTQYF.

The rearrangement links TRBV18 to TRBJ2-4; no firm D call. Deletions cut 3 bases from V and 2 bases from J, with 8 bases between. From germline, CDR1 is KGHSH and CDR2 LQKENI. This CDR3 region has 14 residues. CDR3 protein: CASSPGSPKNIQYF. CDR3 DNA sequence: TGTGCCAGCTCACCCGGCAGTCCCAAAAACATTCAGTACTTC.

This chain connects TRBV15 to TRBJ1-4; D is uncertain. This CDR3 comprises 13 residues. Germline CDR1 LNHNV, CDR2 YYDKDF (reference sequence). V lost 1 base, J lost 6 bases, and 6 bases lay in between. The CDR3 loop is CATSRGVDEKLFF. CDR3 DNA sequence: TGTGCCACCAGCAGAGGGGTTGATGAAAAACTGTTTTTT. Based on the CDR3 plus reference TRBV15 and TRBJ1-4, the full variable domain is DAMVIQNPRYQVTQFGKPVTLSCSQTLNHNVMYWYQQKSSQAPKLLFHYYDKDFNNEADTPDNFQSRRPNTSFCFLDIRSPGLGDTAMYLCATSRGVDEKLFFGSGTQLSVL.

This clone was observed a handful of times. The rearrangement uses TRBV19 and TRBJ1-2; D is undetermined. Per the germline V gene, CDR1 is LNHDA and CDR2 is SQIVND (reference sequence). Trimming stripped 7 bases from V and 8 bases from J, with 26 bases between. There are 16 residues in the CDR3. For the CDR3, the DNA is TGTGCCAGTACCCTGGCCTCCCCCCCCTCCTTAGGCGGCTACACCTTC. Translation gives CASTLASPPSLGGYTF.

The chain uses TRBV14 and TRBJ1-2; D remains ambiguous. The V gene lost 4 bases and the J gene lost 7 bases, with 13 bases spanning the gap. CDR1 is SGHDN and CDR2 is FVKESK in the germline V gene. The CDR3 has 13 residues. The CDR3 DNA reads as TGTGCCAGCAGCCCTTCAAGGCACCTTGGCTACACCTTC. This translates into CASSPSRHLGYTF.

V usage is TRBV19 and J usage is TRBJ1-2, with TRBD1 matching over 8 bases. The CDR3 runs 15 residues. Germline CDR1 LNHDA, CDR2 SQIVND (reference sequence). With V trimmed by 4 bases and J by 4 bases, 8 bases remained unmatched. This chain's CDR3 is CASSSSTGAVYGYTF. The CDR3 coding sequence is TGTGCCAGTAGTAGCTCGACAGGGGCGGTCTATGGCTACACCTTC.

This chain joins TRBV19 and TRBJ1-5; possibly TRBD1 for D (5 bases). Trimming stripped 3 bases from V and 6 bases from J, with 9 bases between. The CDR3 consists of 13 residues. Germline CDR1 LNHDA, CDR2 SQIVND (reference sequence). The CDR3 sequence: CASSMGRSQPQHF. CDR3 nucleotides: TGTGCCAGTAGTATGGGGCGCAGTCAGCCCCAGCATTTT.

The chain uses TRBV18 and TRBJ1-1; weak D call: TRBD1 (5 bases). V was shortened by 4 bases and J by 6 bases, with 9 bases between the two germline ends. The CDR3 length is 12 residues. Per germline, CDR1 KGHSH and CDR2 LQKENI. In DNA, the CDR3 is TGTGCCAGCTCACGAGGGGTGGCTGAAGCTTTCTTT. This codes for CASSRGVAEAFF.

This chain joins TRBV19 and TRBJ2-2, with D perhaps matching TRBD1 (5 bases). CDR1 is LNHDA and CDR2 is SQIVND in the germline V gene (reference sequence). V was clipped by 3 bases and J by 10 bases, with 9 bases between them. The CDR3 spans 12 residues. CDR3 in DNA: TGTGCCAGTAGTATCAGGGAATTGGAGCTGTTTTTT. The encoded protein is CASSIRELELFF.

The chain links TRBV2 to TRBJ2-3; D ambiguous. With 8 bases removed from V and 2 bases from J, the gap between germline ends came to 11 bases. This CDR3 is built from 13 residues. The germline gives CDR1 SNHLY, CDR2 FYNNEI. CDR3 sequence (DNA): TGTGCCAGCTCTGTGGATCTCACAGATACGCAGTATTTT. Its protein product is CASSVDLTDTQYF. The full variable domain, rest sourced from reference TRBV2 and TRBJ2-3, is EPEVTQTPSHQVTQMGQEVILRCVPISNHLYFYWYRQILGQKVEFLVSFYNNEISEKSEIFDDQFSVERPDGSNFTLKIRSTKLEDSAMYFCASSVDLTDTQYFGPGTRLTVL.

J is TRBJ2-2 and V is TRBV30; D is uncertain. V was clipped by 5 bases and J by 6 bases, with 16 bases between them. CDR3 length: 14 residues. Looked up from germline, CDR1 is GTSNPN and CDR2 is SVGIG (reference sequence). CDR3 region: CAWLNPTGSGELFF. The CDR3 DNA reads as TGTGCCTGGTTGAACCCTACGGGCTCCGGGGAGCTGTTTTTT.

The rearrangement links TRBV7-3 to TRBJ1-5; D is possibly TRBD1 (5 bases). Germline CDR1 reads SGHTA; CDR2 reads FQGTGA. Trimming stripped 5 bases from V and 7 bases from J, with 27 bases between. The CDR3 is 18 amino acids. The CDR3 DNA reads as TGTGCCAGCAGCCACCTCCCGGGGACTGCAGTTTTTCGGCAGCCCCAGCATTTT. Amino acid sequence: CASSHLPGTAVFRQPQHF.

The rearrangement uses TRBV27 and TRBJ2-7, with 7 bases fitting TRBD1. Germline V gives CDR1 MNHEY, CDR2 SMNVEV (reference sequence). The CDR3 runs 15 residues. After removal of 5 bases from V and 4 bases from J, the junction contained 11 bases not matched to a gene. Here the CDR3 DNA reads TGTGCCAGCAGTGGACCCGGGCAGGGGGTTTACGAGCAGTACTTC. This sequence encodes CASSGPGQGVYEQYF.

The J gene is TRBJ2-1, the V gene TRBV11-2; the match to TRBD2 covers 10 bases. V lost 1 base, J lost 9 bases, and 12 bases stayed unmatched. CDR1 SGHAT and CDR2 FQNNGV come from the germline V gene. CDR3 length: 17 amino acids. The CDR3 nucleotides are TGTGCCAGCAGCTTAGTCGCGAGCGGGAGGGCCTGGGGTGAGCAGTTCTTC. This codes for CASSLVASGRAWGEQFF.

The rearrangement joins TRBV19 to TRBJ2-4; no reliable D call. Per germline, CDR1 LNHDA and CDR2 SQIVND (reference sequence). The CDR3 runs to 14 residues. Trimming took 2 bases from V and 7 from J, leaving 12 bases between them. This chain's CDR3 is CASSIHQASNIQYF. In DNA form, the CDR3 reads TGTGCCAGTAGTATACATCAGGCAAGCAACATTCAGTACTTC.

The CDR3 protein is CSVGGSGEKNEKLFF. Written as DNA, the CDR3 is TGCAGCGTTGGAGGATCAGGAGAGAAAAATGAAAAACTGTTTTTT. The V and J genes are TRBV29-1 and TRBJ1-4; D is unresolved. The CDR3 has 15 residues. Germline V lookup: CDR1 SQVTM, CDR2 ANQGSEA. V lost 4 bases, J lost 5 bases, and 17 bases lay in between.

V usage is TRBV5-1 and J usage is TRBJ2-1, with TRBD1 matching over 10 bases. V shed 3 bases and J 4 bases; nucleotides not matched to a gene: 10. The CDR3 totals 17 residues. Per the germline V gene, CDR1 is SGHRS and CDR2 is YFSETQ. The CDR3 DNA reads TGCGCCAGCAGCTCGGGACAGGGGATAGGACTTTACAATGAGCAGTTCTTC. This translates into CASSSGQGIGLYNEQFF.

The chain joins TRBV18 to TRBJ1-1; TRBD1 matches at 7 bases. The CDR3 covers 15 residues. Germline V gene data show CDR1 as KGHSH and CDR2 as LQKENI. V trimming: 3 bases; J trimming: 0 bases; junction bases outside the gene matches: 4. Here the CDR3 DNA reads TGTGCCAGCTCACCCAGACAGGGAATGAACACTGAAGCTTTCTTT. Its translation: CASSPRQGMNTEAFF.

This clone was counted only a few times. This chain connects TRBV4-2 to TRBJ1-4, with D uncertain. The ends were cut back, 0 bases at V and 11 bases at J, with 10 bases in the middle. The CDR3 loop spans 13 amino acids. The germline V gene encodes CDR1 LGHNA and CDR2 YNFKEQ. CDR3 nucleotide sequence: TGTGCCAGCAGCCAAGAGAAGGGTAGGAAACTGTTTTTT. This codes for CASSQEKGRKLFF.

This rearrangement joins TRBV10-3 to TRBJ2-5, with 10 bases identical to TRBD1. The germline V gene encodes CDR1 ENHRY and CDR2 SYGVKD. The CDR3 covers 14 residues. Trimming cost V 1 base and J 6 bases; bases outside gene matches: 2. The CDR3 DNA reads as TGTGCCATCAGTGAGTGGGACAGGGGTAAGACCCAGTACTTC. It is translated as CAISEWDRGKTQYF.

The V gene is TRBV4-3, the J gene TRBJ2-2; no reliable D call. V was shortened by 2 bases and J by 4 bases, with 14 bases between the two germline ends. CDR1 and CDR2 from the germline V gene are LGHNA and YSLEER. The CDR3 runs to 16 residues. CDR3 residues: CASSQFSRSPTGELFF. CDR3 sequence (DNA): TGCGCCAGCAGCCAATTTTCCCGCTCGCCCACCGGGGAGCTGTTTTTT.

V usage is TRBV9 and J usage is TRBJ1-3; TRBD1 matches at 9 bases. The trim removed 4 bases at V and 3 bases at J, leaving 8 bases unmatched. CDR3 length equals 16 residues. The germline gives CDR1 SGDLS, CDR2 YYNGEE. CDR3 protein: CASSLTGTGIGNTIYF. CDR3 DNA sequence: TGTGCCAGCAGCTTAACCGGGACAGGGATTGGAAACACCATATATTTT.

The V call is TRBV9, the J call TRBJ1-3; D unclear. Germline CDR1 and CDR2: SGDLS and YYNGEE. The CDR3 is 11 residues long. V was clipped by 0 bases and J by 7 bases, with 2 bases between them. DNA of the CDR3: TGTGCCAGCAGCGTAGGGAACACCATATATTTT. Its translation: CASSVGNTIYF.

J is TRBJ1-1 and V is TRBV6-5; perhaps TRBD1 as D (5 bases). The V gene lost 5 bases and the J gene lost 0 bases, with 7 bases spanning the gap. The CDR3 spans 13 residues. Germline values: CDR1 MNHEY, CDR2 SVGAGI. Written as DNA, the CDR3 is TGTGCCAGCAGTGACAGAGTGAACACTGAAGCTTTCTTT. Its translation: CASSDRVNTEAFF.

Here the CDR3 reads CASSLMDSSWAETQYF. CDR3 DNA sequence: TGTGCCAGCAGTTTGATGGACAGTAGTTGGGCAGAGACCCAGTACTTC. The chain couples TRBV28 to TRBJ2-5; D may be TRBD1 (6 bases). From germline, CDR1 is MDHEN and CDR2 SYDVKM. Between the trimmed V and J ends, which lost 3 bases and 4 bases, there was a span of 18 bases. This CDR3 is built from 16 residues.

This CDR3 reads CASSLAEGQGGLTYEQYF. In DNA, the CDR3 is TGCGCCAGCAGCTTGGCCGAGGGACAGGGGGGTCTAACCTACGAGCAGTACTTC. V gene TRBV5-1 combines with J gene TRBJ2-7; TRBD1 matches at 11 bases. CDR1 SGHRS and CDR2 YFSETQ come from the germline V gene. The CDR3 is 18 residues long. With 0 bases clipped from V and 2 bases from J, the junction kept 10 bases outside the gene matches.